This is a list of T cell receptor beta chains from one sample in a study of cytomegalovirus exposure and HLA in healthy donors. Measured with immunoSEQ multiplex PCR; TCRdb has only the in-frame clones, and not every one. The table has about 100,000 clones, approximately 76% seen once. Sequencing input: PBMCs. Every receptor here comes from a man between 35 and 55 years old in good health and CMV-seropositive. Both conserved end residues are part of each CDR3.

CDR3 protein: CASSEGTGVAGELFF
V gene: TRBV10-2
J gene: TRBJ2-2

CDR3 protein: CASSFPGSGRAYEQYF
V gene: TRBV7-2
J gene: TRBJ2-7

CDR3 protein: CASSPSSGGSTDTQYF
V gene: TRBV6-4
J gene: TRBJ2-3

CDR3 protein: CASSLAGGSYEQYF
V gene: TRBV28
J gene: TRBJ2-7

CDR3 protein: CASTDPAGGQETQYF
V gene: TRBV7-9
J gene: TRBJ2-5

CDR3 protein: CASSLGGLAGDADTQYF
V gene: TRBV7-6
J gene: TRBJ2-3

CDR3 protein: CASSQDEGVSGYTF
V gene: TRBV14
J gene: TRBJ1-2

CDR3 protein: CTSSSPGLTSPGTQYF
V gene: TRBV1
J gene: TRBJ2-5

CDR3 protein: CASRPIRHDNEKLFF
V gene: TRBV11-2
J gene: TRBJ1-4

CDR3 protein: CASSVLTGAGNTIYF
V gene: TRBV11-2
J gene: TRBJ1-3

CDR3 protein: CASSLGGGRALDTQYF
V gene: TRBV7-6
J gene: TRBJ2-3

CDR3 protein: CARSHGQGGTEAFF
V gene: TRBV5-3
J gene: TRBJ1-1

CDR3 protein: CASSLRGGNYGYTF
V gene: TRBV5-4
J gene: TRBJ1-2

CDR3 protein: CASSFGGDREEQYF
V gene: TRBV28
J gene: TRBJ2-7

CDR3 protein: CASSNKWELPDTQYF
V gene: TRBV5-6
J gene: TRBJ2-3

CDR3 protein: CASRVGGQETQYF
V gene: TRBV28
J gene: TRBJ2-5